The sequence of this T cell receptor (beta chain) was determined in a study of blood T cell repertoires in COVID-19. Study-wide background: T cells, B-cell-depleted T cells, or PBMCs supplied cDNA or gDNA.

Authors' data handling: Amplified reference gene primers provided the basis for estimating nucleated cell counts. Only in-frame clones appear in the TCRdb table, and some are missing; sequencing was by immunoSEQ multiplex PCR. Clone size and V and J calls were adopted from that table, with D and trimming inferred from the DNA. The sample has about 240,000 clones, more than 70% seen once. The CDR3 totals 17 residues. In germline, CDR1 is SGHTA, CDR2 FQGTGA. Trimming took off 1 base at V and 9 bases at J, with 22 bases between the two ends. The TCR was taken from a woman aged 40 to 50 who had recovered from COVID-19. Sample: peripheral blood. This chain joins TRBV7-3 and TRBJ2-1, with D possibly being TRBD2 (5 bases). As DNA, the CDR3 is TGTGCCAGCAGCTTAAGCCCCCTAGTAGCCCGGGGTGGTGAGCAGTTCTTC. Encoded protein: CASSLSPLVARGGEQFF.